The clone carrying this T cell receptor beta chain has a single count. These data are taken from a study of blood T cell repertoires in COVID-19. On the study more broadly: The United States, Italy and Spain supplied acute and convalescent COVID-19 samples.

Authors' processing steps: The authors estimated nucleated cell counts from reference gene primer amplification. Assay used: immunoSEQ multiplex PCR; TCRdb lists only in-frame clones, some missing. D and trimming come from the DNA, and the V and J calls and clone size come from that table. The profile shows under 200,000 clones, approximately 80% of them singletons. The length of the CDR3 is 13 residues. Germline V gives CDR1 SEHNR, CDR2 FQNEAQ (reference sequence). The V and J ends lost 2 bases and 7 bases respectively, with 11 bases between them. Enrolled during active infection, Seattle patients were then followed longitudinally.

The sequence was collected from a man in his 60s with COVID-19, enrolled during active disease. Specimen: peripheral blood. This chain links TRBV7-9 with TRBJ1-2; possible D gene TRBD1, 6 bases. CDR3 nucleotide sequence: TGTGCCAGCAGCTTACCACAGGGAGCTGGCTACACCTTC. Its translation is CASSLPQGAGYTF. Combining the CDR3 with reference TRBV7-9 and TRBJ1-2 gives the whole variable domain DTGVSQNPRHKITKRGQNVTFRCDPISEHNRLYWYRQTLGQGPEFLTYFQNEAQLEKSRLLSDRFSAERPKGSFSTLEIQRTEQGDSAMYLCASSLPQGAGYTFGSGTRLTVV.